This T cell receptor beta chain originates from a study of blood T cell repertoires in COVID-19. Assay: immunoSEQ multiplex PCR; the TCRdb copy retains only in-frame clones and omits some. The sample comprises 200,000 to 250,000 clones, more than 85% of which are singletons, and more than 8.5% rests with the top ten. Germline CDR1 is SGHDT and CDR2 is YYEEEE. This CDR3 region has 17 residues. V lost 0 bases, J lost 1 base, and 16 bases lay in between. Seattle patient enrollment occurred during active infection, with longitudinal follow-up thereafter. This receptor was obtained from a woman aged 45 to 65 with COVID-19, enrolled during active disease. The sequenced sample consisted of peripheral blood. V is TRBV5-6 and J is TRBJ2-5, with a possible D match to TRBD1 (6 bases). CDR3 residues: CASSLEIVVRGQETQYF. The CDR3 region has the DNA TGTGCCAGCAGCTTGGAAATCGTAGTCAGGGGCCAAGAGACCCAGTACTTC.